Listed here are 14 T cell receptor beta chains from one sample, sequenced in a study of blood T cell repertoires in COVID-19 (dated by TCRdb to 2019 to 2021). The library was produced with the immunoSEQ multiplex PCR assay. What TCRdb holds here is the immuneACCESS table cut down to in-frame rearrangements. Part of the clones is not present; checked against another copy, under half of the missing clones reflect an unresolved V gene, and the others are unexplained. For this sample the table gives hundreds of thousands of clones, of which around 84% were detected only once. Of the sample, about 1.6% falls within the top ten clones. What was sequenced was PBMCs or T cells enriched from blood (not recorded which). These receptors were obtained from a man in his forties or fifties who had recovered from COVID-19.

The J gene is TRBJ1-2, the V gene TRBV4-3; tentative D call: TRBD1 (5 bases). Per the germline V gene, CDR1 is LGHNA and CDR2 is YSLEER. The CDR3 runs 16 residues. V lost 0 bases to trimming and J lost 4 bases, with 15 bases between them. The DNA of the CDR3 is TGCGCCAGCAGCCAAGATGATCCCGGGGGATTCTATGGCTACACCTTC. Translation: CASSQDDPGGFYGYTF.

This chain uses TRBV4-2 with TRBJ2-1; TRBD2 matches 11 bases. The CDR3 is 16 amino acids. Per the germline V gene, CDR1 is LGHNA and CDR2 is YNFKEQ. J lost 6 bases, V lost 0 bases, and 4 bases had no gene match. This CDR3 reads CASSQEVAGGGNEQFF. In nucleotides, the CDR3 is TGTGCCAGCAGCCAAGAAGTAGCGGGGGGGGGCAATGAGCAGTTCTTC.

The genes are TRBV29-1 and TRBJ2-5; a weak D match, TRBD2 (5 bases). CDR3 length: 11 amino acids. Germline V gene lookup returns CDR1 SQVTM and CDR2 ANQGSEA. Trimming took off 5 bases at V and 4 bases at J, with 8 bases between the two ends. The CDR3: CSVSRGETQYF. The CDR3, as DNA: TGCAGCGTTTCCCGGGGAGAGACCCAGTACTTC. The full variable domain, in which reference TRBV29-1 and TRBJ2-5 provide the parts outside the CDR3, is SAVISQKPSRDICQRGTSLTIQCQVDSQVTMMFWYRQQPGQSLTLIATANQGSEATYESGFVIDKFPISRPNLTFSTLTVSNMSPEDSSIYLCSVSRGETQYFGPGTRLLVL.

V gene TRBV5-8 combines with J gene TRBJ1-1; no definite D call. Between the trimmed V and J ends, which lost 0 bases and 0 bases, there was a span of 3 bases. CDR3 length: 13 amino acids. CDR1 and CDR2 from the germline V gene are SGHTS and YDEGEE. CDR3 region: CASSLDLNTEAFF. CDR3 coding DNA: TGTGCCAGCAGCTTGGACTTGAACACTGAAGCTTTCTTT.

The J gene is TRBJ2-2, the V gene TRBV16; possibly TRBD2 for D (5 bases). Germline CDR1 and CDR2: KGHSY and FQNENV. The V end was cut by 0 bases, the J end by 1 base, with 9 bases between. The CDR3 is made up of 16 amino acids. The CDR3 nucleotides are TGTGCCAGCAGCCAATCAAGACGGGGGAACACCGGGGAGCTGTTTTTT. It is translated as CASSQSRRGNTGELFF.

In DNA, the CDR3 is TGTGCCACCAGCAGAGATCAGGCCGTACGGGAGCAGTTCTTC. Encoded protein: CATSRDQAVREQFF. The V and J genes are TRBV15 and TRBJ2-1; D is undetermined. V was trimmed by 0 bases and J by 10 bases, leaving 13 bases between them. The CDR3 has 14 residues. Germline assignment: CDR1 LNHNV and CDR2 YYDKDF (reference sequence).

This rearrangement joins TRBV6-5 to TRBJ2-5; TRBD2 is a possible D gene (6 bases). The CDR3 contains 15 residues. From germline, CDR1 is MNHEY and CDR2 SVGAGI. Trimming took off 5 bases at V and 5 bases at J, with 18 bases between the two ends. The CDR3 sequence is CASSITRDSRETQYF. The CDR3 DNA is TGTGCCAGCAGTATTACCCGGGACTCCAGGGAGACCCAGTACTTC.

CDR3 protein: CASSLATSGGVEKLFF. In DNA, the CDR3 is TGTGCCAGCAGCTTAGCAACGTCGGGGGGAGTAGAAAAACTGTTTTTT. This chain links TRBV7-8 with TRBJ1-4, with D possibly matching TRBD1 (5 bases). The V gene lost 0 bases and the J gene lost 8 bases, with 16 bases spanning the gap. The CDR3 extends over 16 amino acids. Looked up from germline, CDR1 is SGHVS and CDR2 is FQNEAQ.

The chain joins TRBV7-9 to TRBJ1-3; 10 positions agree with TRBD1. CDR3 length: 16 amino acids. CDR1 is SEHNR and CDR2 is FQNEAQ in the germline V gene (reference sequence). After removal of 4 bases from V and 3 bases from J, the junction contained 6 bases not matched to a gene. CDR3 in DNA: TGTGCCAGCAGCTCGACAGGGGGCGCCTATGGAAACACCATATATTTT. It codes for CASSSTGGAYGNTIYF. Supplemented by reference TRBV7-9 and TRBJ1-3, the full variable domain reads DTGVSQNPRHKITKRGQNVTFRCDPISEHNRLYWYRQTLGQGPEFLTYFQNEAQLEKSRLLSDRFSAERPKGSFSTLEIQRTEQGDSAMYLCASSSTGGAYGNTIYFGEGSWLTVV.

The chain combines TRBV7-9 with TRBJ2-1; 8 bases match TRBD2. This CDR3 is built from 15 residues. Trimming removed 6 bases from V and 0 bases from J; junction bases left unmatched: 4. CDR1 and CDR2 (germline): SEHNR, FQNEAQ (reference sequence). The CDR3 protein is CASSWRGASYNEQFF. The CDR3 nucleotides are TGTGCCAGCAGTTGGCGGGGGGCCTCCTACAATGAGCAGTTCTTC.

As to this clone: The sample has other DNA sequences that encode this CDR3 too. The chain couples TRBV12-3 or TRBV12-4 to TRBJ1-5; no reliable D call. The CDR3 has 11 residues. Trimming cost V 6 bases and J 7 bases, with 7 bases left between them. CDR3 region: CASSRGQPQHF. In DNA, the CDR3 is TGTGCCAGCAGCCGGGGACAGCCCCAGCATTTT.

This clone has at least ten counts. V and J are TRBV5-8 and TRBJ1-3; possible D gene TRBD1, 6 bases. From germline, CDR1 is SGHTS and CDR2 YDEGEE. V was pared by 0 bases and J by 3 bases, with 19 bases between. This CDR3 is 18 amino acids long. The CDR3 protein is CASSLEGHESESGNTIYF. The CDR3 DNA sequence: TGTGCCAGCAGCTTGGAGGGACATGAATCAGAAAGTGGAAACACCATATATTTT.

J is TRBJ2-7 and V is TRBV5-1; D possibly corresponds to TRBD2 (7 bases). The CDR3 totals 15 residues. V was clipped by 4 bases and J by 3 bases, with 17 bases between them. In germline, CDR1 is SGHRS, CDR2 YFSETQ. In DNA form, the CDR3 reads TGCGCCAGCAGCCCTGGAAGGGGGGGCTACTACGAGCAGTACTTC. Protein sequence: CASSPGRGGYYEQYF.

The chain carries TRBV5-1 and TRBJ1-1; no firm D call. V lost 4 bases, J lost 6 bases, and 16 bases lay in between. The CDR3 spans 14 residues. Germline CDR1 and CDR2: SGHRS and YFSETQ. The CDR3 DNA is TGCGCCAGCAGCCAGGCAGAGGGAACTCCTGAAGCTTTCTTT. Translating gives CASSQAEGTPEAFF.